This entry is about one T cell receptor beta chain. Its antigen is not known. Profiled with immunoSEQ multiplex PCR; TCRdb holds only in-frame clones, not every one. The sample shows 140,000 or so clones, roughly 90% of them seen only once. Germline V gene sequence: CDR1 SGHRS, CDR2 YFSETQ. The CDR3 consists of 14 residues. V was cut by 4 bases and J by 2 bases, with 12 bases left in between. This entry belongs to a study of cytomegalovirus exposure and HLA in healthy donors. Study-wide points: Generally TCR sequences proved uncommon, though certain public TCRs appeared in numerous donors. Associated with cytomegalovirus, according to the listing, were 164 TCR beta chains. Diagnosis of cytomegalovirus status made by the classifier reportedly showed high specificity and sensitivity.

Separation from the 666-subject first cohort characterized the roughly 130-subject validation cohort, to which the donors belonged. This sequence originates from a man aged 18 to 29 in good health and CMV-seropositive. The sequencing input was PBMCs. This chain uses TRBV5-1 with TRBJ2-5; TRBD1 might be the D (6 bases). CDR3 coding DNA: TGCGCCAGCAGCCTAGGACAGATACAAGAGACCCAGTACTTC. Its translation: CASSLGQIQETQYF.